One sample yielded the 18 T cell receptor beta chains listed below, sequenced in a study of T cells after yellow fever vaccination. TCRdb itself ran the 5' RACE reads through MiXCR, one entry per CDR3 protein. This table has about 340,000 distinct CDR3 sequences, roughly 8.7% appearing once. The sample here was PBMCs, taken on the day of the first yellow fever vaccination. These receptors were taken from a man between 18 and 29 years old who received the YFV17D yellow fever vaccine.

CDR3 coding DNA: TGTGCCAGCAGGACCTATAACAGGGATAATGAAGCTTTCTTT. It yields the protein CASRTYNRDNEAFF. The rearrangement joins TRBV4-2 to TRBJ1-1, with TRBD1 as a possible D gene (6 bases). The CDR3 runs 14 residues. Trimming pared 6 bases from V and 7 bases from J, leaving 18 bases between. The germline CDR1 and CDR2 sequences are LGHNA and YNFKEQ.

This clonotype was seen a handful of times. The CDR3 spells CASSTDGGQSPLHF. In DNA form, the CDR3 reads TGTGCCAGCAGCACGGACGGGGGACAGTCACCCCTCCACTTT. The chain couples TRBV5-4 to TRBJ1-6; TRBD1 matches at 7 bases. Trimming removed 4 bases from V and 10 bases from J; junction bases left unmatched: 8. The CDR3 length is 14 residues. The germline CDR1 and CDR2 sequences are SGHNT and YYREEE (reference sequence).

The chain recombines TRBV28 with TRBJ2-5; 11 bases fit TRBD2. The CDR3 spans 15 residues. After removal of 7 bases from V and 5 bases from J, the junction contained 9 bases not matched to a gene. Germline-derived CDR1 and CDR2 are MDHEN and SYDVKM. CDR3 protein: CASTQRGLAAETQYF. In DNA form, the CDR3 reads TGTGCCAGCACCCAGAGGGGACTAGCGGCGGAGACCCAGTACTTC.

This clonotype was detected many times. The CDR3 loop reads CASSLEGGGVYNEQFF. In DNA form, the CDR3 reads TGTGCCAGCAGCTTGGAGGGGGGGGGTGTCTACAATGAGCAGTTCTTC. The chain uses TRBV5-6 and TRBJ2-1; D is possibly TRBD2 (7 bases). Per the germline V gene, CDR1 is SGHDT and CDR2 is YYEEEE. This CDR3 contains 16 residues. The V end was cut by 0 bases, the J end by 3 bases, with 13 bases between.

This clonotype appeared a single time. The chain's CDR3 is CSARPSPVGETQYF. DNA of the CDR3: TGCAGTGCTAGACCCTCGCCGGTTGGAGAGACCCAGTACTTC. V usage is TRBV20-1 and J usage is TRBJ2-5; D not resolved. V shed 2 bases and J shed 4 bases, with 14 bases lying between them. The CDR3 spans 14 residues. The germline V gene has CDR1 DFQATT and CDR2 SNEGSKA (reference sequence).

The rearrangement joins TRBV6-4 to TRBJ1-1; 8 nucleotides line up with TRBD1. The V gene end was trimmed by 6 bases and the J gene end by 6 bases; junction bases not matched to a gene: 9. Germline CDR1 is MRHNA and CDR2 is SNTAGT. The CDR3 has 14 amino acids. CDR3 sequence reads: CASRRTGPLAEAFF. The CDR3 DNA is TGTGCCAGCAGGAGGACAGGGCCGTTAGCTGAAGCTTTCTTT.

This clonotype was seen only a few times. The chain uses TRBV18 and TRBJ2-3; D is unclear. The germline CDR1 and CDR2 sequences are KGHSH and LQKENI. V was pared by 3 bases and J by 0 bases, with 16 bases between. The CDR3 totals 17 residues. The CDR3 DNA sequence: TGTGCCAGCTCACCTTTAATCGGGCGTACTAGCACAGATACGCAGTATTTT. Its translation is CASSPLIGRTSTDTQYF. The variable domain in full, completed from reference TRBV18 and TRBJ2-3, reads NAGVMQNPRHLVRRRGQEARLRCSPMKGHSHVYWYRQLPEEGLKFMVYLQKENIIDESGMPKERFSAEFPKEGPSILRIQQVVRGDSAAYFCASSPLIGRTSTDTQYFGPGTRLTVL.

This clonotype was observed at least ten times. The chain employs TRBV5-5 and TRBJ2-7; D not certain. The CDR3 is made up of 12 amino acids. In germline, CDR1 is SGHKS, CDR2 YYEKEE (reference sequence). The V end was cut by 0 bases, the J end by 4 bases, with 5 bases between. As DNA, the CDR3 is TGTGCCAGCAGCTTGGGGGATTACGAGCAGTACGTC. It codes for CASSLGDYEQYV.

This clonotype showed up many times. The chain carries TRBV12-3 or TRBV12-4 and TRBJ1-6; the D gene is possibly TRBD1 (6 bases). This CDR3 has 14 residues. Trimming cost V 6 bases and J 9 bases, with 15 bases left between them. The CDR3 sequence is CASRTGTSASPLHF. For the CDR3, the DNA is TGTGCCAGCAGAACCGGGACATCAGCTTCACCCCTCCACTTT.

J is TRBJ1-1 and V is TRBV7-9; D is perhaps TRBD1 (6 bases). The germline CDR1 and CDR2 sequences are SEHNR and FQNEAQ (reference sequence). The CDR3 is 13 amino acids. Trimming took off 5 bases at V and 5 bases at J, with 12 bases between the two ends. The CDR3 sequence is CASSRQQGTEAFF. CDR3 DNA: TGTGCCAGCAGCCGCCAACAGGGTACTGAAGCTTTCTTT.

In this sample, this clonotype turned up once. V usage is TRBV6-5 and J usage is TRBJ1-1, with D hard to call. This CDR3 region has 14 residues. Per the germline V gene, CDR1 is MNHEY and CDR2 is SVGAGI. V was shortened by 5 bases and J by 1 base, with 11 bases between the two germline ends. CDR3 DNA: TGTGCCAGCAGTCTGGATTACCCGAACACTGAAGCTTTCTTT. Translating it yields CASSLDYPNTEAFF.

This clonotype was counted a few times. The CDR3 nucleotides are TGTGCCACCGAGGGGACTAGCGGGGACAATGAGCAGTTCTTC. It codes for CATEGTSGDNEQFF. V gene TRBV12-3 or TRBV12-4 combines with J gene TRBJ2-1; TRBD2 matches at 13 bases. V lost 10 bases to trimming and J lost 5 bases; unmatched junction nucleotides: 5. The CDR3 loop spans 14 amino acids.

This chain connects TRBV10-3 to TRBJ2-3; 7 bases line up with TRBD2. Germline-derived CDR1 and CDR2 are ENHRY and SYGVKD. The CDR3 runs to 15 residues. V lost 5 bases and J lost 1; bases outside the gene matches: 6. The CDR3 region has the DNA TGTGCCATCAGTACCGGGACTACCCGCACAGATACGCAGTATTTT. Translation gives CAISTGTTRTDTQYF.

J is TRBJ2-7 and V is TRBV5-5, with 7 nucleotides matching TRBD1. Germline CDR1 and CDR2: SGHKS and YYEKEE (reference sequence). The CDR3 totals 14 residues. The junction had 8 bases not matched to a gene; V was cut back by 4 bases and J by 4 bases. Here the CDR3 reads CASSLDRDWYEQYF. DNA of the CDR3: TGTGCCAGCAGCCTTGACAGGGATTGGTACGAGCAGTACTTC.

This clonotype was seen only a few times. The J gene is TRBJ1-1, the V gene TRBV9; D ambiguous. CDR3 size: 13 residues. CDR1 and CDR2 from the germline V gene are SGDLS and YYNGEE. Trimming stripped 5 bases from V and 1 base from J, with 9 bases between. Here the CDR3 reads CASSREQNTEAFF. CDR3 nucleotide sequence: TGTGCCAGCAGTAGAGAACAGAACACTGAAGCTTTCTTT. The full variable domain, completed using reference TRBV9 and TRBJ1-1, is DSGVTQTPKHLITATGQRVTLRCSPRSGDLSVYWYQQSLDQGLQFLIQYYNGEERAKGNILERFSAQQFPDLHSELNLSSLELGDSALYFCASSREQNTEAFFGQGTRLTVV.

This clonotype was seen a few times. Relative to the germline gene, one junction end is altered; a read error may explain this. The chain links TRBV11-2 to TRBJ1-2; no definite D call. Germline CDR1 is SGHAT and CDR2 is FQNNGV. This CDR3 comprises 18 residues. CDR3 DNA: TGTGCCAGCAGCCTAGAACGGACTTTTGGGAGGATTGGCTATGGCTACACCTTC. Residues: CASSLERTFGRIGYGYTF.

The sample holds a few counts of this clonotype. The chain recombines TRBV5-1 with TRBJ2-7; 9 bases agree with TRBD1. The CDR3 sequence is 13 residues long. V dropped 7 bases and J dropped 6; count of bases not matched to a gene: 8. Germline V gene data show CDR1 as SGHRS and CDR2 as YFSETQ. CDR3 DNA sequence: TGCGCCAGCGAAGATCTACAGGGGGCCGAGCAGTACTTC. Amino acid sequence: CASEDLQGAEQYF. Full variable domain (outside the CDR3, taken from reference TRBV5-1 and TRBJ2-7): KAGVTQTPRYLIKTRGQQVTLSCSPISGHRSVSWYQQTPGQGLQFLFEYFSETQRNKGNFPGRFSGRQFSNSRSEMNVSTLELGDSALYLCASEDLQGAEQYFGPGTRLTVT.

V is TRBV30 and J is TRBJ2-2; 8 bases map to TRBD1. CDR3 size: 14 residues. After removal of 7 bases from V and 7 bases from J, the junction contained 11 bases not matched to a gene. Germline assignment: CDR1 GTSNPN and CDR2 SVGIG (reference sequence). The CDR3 spells CASDVQGAGGELFF. Written as DNA, the CDR3 is TGTGCCTCCGATGTTCAGGGGGCCGGCGGGGAGCTGTTTTTT.